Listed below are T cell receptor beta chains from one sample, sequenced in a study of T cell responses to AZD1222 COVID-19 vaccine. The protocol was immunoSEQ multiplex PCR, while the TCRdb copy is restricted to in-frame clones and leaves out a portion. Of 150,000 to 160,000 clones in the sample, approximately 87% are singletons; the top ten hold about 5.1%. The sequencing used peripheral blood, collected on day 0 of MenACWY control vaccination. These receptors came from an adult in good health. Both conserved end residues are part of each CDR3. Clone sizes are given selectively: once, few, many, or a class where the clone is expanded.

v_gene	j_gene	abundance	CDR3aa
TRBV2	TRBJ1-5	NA	CATSDRTTSQPQHF
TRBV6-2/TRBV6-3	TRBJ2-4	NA	CASSKQRLAEGLNIQYF
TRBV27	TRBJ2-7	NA	CASSGTATGDEQYF
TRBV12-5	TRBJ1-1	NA	CASGWPLWQENTEAFF
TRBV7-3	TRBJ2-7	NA	CASSRGTGDTYEQYF
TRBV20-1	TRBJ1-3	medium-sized	CSASEPGQFSGNTIYF
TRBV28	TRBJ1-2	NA	CASRLLGEVYGYTF
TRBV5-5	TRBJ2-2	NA	CASSLGRVTGELFF
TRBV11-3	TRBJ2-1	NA	CASSWGQGGSSYNEQFF
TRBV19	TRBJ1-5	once	CASSVDRDNQPQHF
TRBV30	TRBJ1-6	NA	CAWSVTGHNSPLHF
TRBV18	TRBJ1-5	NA	CASSPVGTGRSNQPQHF
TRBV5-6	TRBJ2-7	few	CASSLLDSNYEQYF
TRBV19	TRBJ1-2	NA	CASSIAGRHGYTF
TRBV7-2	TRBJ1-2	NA	CASSQRQGGGYTF
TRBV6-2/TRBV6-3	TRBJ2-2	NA	CASSLLAGGPTGELFF
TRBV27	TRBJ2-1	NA	CASSLLAGGSGNEQFF
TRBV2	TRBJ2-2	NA	CASAGQGGHTGELFF
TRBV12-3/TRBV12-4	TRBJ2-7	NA	CASSLVSGGEQYF
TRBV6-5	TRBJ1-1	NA	CASSRDGGMNTEAFF
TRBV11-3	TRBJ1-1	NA	CASSPLGPGNTEAFF
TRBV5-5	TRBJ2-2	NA	CASSSSGQANTGELFF
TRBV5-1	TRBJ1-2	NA	CASRSVGGYTF
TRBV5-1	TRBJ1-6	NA	CASSLAVDSPLHF
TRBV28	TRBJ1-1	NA	CASSLGGVITEAFF
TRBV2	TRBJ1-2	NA	CASSEGRGYGYTF
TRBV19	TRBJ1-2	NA	CASSIGGGNGYTF